The 19 T cell receptor beta chains in this list originate from one sample, sequenced in a study of blood T cell repertoires in COVID-19. Measured with immunoSEQ multiplex PCR; TCRdb has only the in-frame clones, and not every one. The sample consists of around 23,000 clones, 65% to 85% of them appearing once. The material sequenced was peripheral blood. All receptors derive from a man between 45 and 60 years old with COVID-19, enrolled during active disease.

CDR3 DNA: TGTGCCAGCAGCTTGGTGGCACACAATGAGCAGTTCTTC. This encodes CASSLVAHNEQFF. V is TRBV5-4 and J is TRBJ2-1; no clear D. Germline lookup yields CDR1 SGHNT and CDR2 YYREEE (reference sequence). V was shortened by 0 bases and J by 5 bases, with 6 bases between the two germline ends. This CDR3 comprises 13 residues.

This clone was picked up one time. The chain recombines TRBV18 with TRBJ1-1; TRBD1 matches at 11 bases. The germline V gene has CDR1 KGHSH and CDR2 LQKENI. The CDR3 contains 13 residues. Germline trimming cut 8 bases from V and 4 bases from J; bases unmatched to any gene: 3. This chain's CDR3 is CASTGTGGTEAFF. The CDR3 DNA reads as TGTGCCAGCACCGGGACAGGGGGCACTGAAGCTTTCTTT.

This clone appeared a single time. This chain links TRBV9 with TRBJ2-3, with unresolved D. Trimming shortened V by 3 bases and J by 3 bases, and 8 bases separated the two germline ends. The germline CDR1 and CDR2 sequences are SGDLS and YYNGEE. The CDR3 consists of 13 residues. CDR3 DNA: TGTGCCAGCAGCGCCCGCGGAACAGATACGCAGTATTTT. It yields the protein CASSARGTDTQYF.

The V gene is TRBV11-1, the J gene TRBJ2-1; D ambiguous. The CDR3 has 14 amino acids. V lost 5 bases to trimming and J lost 7 bases, with 15 bases between them. Germline CDR1 is SGHAT and CDR2 is FQDESV (reference sequence). The CDR3 reads CASSPMHVRNEQFF. CDR3 coding DNA: TGTGCCAGCAGCCCTATGCACGTGAGGAATGAGCAGTTCTTC.

The rearrangement uses TRBV28 and TRBJ1-1, with D maybe TRBD1 (5 bases). CDR3 length: 13 amino acids. V was shortened by 8 bases and J by 4 bases, with 14 bases between the two germline ends. Looked up from germline, CDR1 is MDHEN and CDR2 is SYDVKM. CDR3 protein: CASVAGQSTEAFF. The CDR3 DNA reads TGTGCCAGCGTAGCAGGGCAAAGCACTGAAGCTTTCTTT.

The table lists this clone with a few counts. The sample has other DNA sequences that encode this CDR3 too. The chain couples TRBV6-6 to TRBJ2-7, with 10 nucleotides matching TRBD1. From germline, CDR1 is MNHNY and CDR2 SVGAGI (reference sequence). V shed 5 bases, J shed 2 bases, and the junction held 6 bases outside the gene matches. The CDR3 loop spans 15 amino acids. Here the CDR3 reads CASSPRQGAAYEQYF. CDR3 bases: TGTGCCAGCAGTCCTCGACAGGGGGCTGCCTACGAGCAGTACTTC.

This chain uses TRBV7-9 with TRBJ2-5; D remains unclear. V was pared by 5 bases and J by 1 base, with 8 bases between. Per the germline V gene, CDR1 is SEHNR and CDR2 is FQNEAQ (reference sequence). CDR3 size: 13 residues. The CDR3 DNA reads TGTGCCAGCAGCCCCCGTTTCCAAGAGACCCAGTACTTC. Translated: CASSPRFQETQYF.

This chain joins TRBV10-3 and TRBJ1-2, with 7 positions matching TRBD1. The germline V gene encodes CDR1 ENHRY and CDR2 SYGVKD. Germline trimming cut 0 bases from V and 2 bases from J; bases unmatched to any gene: 0. CDR3 size: 14 residues. CDR3 DNA sequence: TGTGCCATCAGTGAGTCGACAGGGAACTATGGCTACACCTTC. Protein: CAISESTGNYGYTF.

The chain has TRBV24-1 and TRBJ1-2, with D perhaps matching TRBD1 (5 bases). Germline lookup yields CDR1 KGHDR and CDR2 SFDVKD. CDR3 size: 16 residues. The germline V and J ends were trimmed by 4 bases and 5 bases, with 19 bases remaining between them. CDR3 nucleotide sequence: TGTGCCACCAGTGACCCTCGAGATAGGGGTGGATATGGCTACACCTTC. Amino acids: CATSDPRDRGGYGYTF.

For the CDR3, the DNA is TGTGCCAGCAGTAGGAACAGGGGCTATGAAAAACTGTTTTTT. Residues: CASSRNRGYEKLFF. The chain joins TRBV28 to TRBJ1-4, with 7 bases fitting TRBD1. The CDR3 length is 14 residues. With V trimmed by 5 bases and J by 6 bases, 6 bases remained unmatched. Germline V gene sequence: CDR1 MDHEN, CDR2 SYDVKM.

The rearrangement uses TRBV6-5 and TRBJ2-1, with TRBD2 as a possible D gene (6 bases). This CDR3 is built from 15 residues. Trimming pared 3 bases from V and 3 bases from J, leaving 12 bases between. CDR1 is MNHEY, CDR2 SVGAGI, per germline. The CDR3 sequence is CASSYGRGSYNEQFF. CDR3 sequence (DNA): TGTGCCAGCAGTTATGGGCGGGGCAGCTACAATGAGCAGTTCTTC.

This clone has only a few counts. The chain combines TRBV5-5 with TRBJ1-2; possible D gene TRBD1, 5 bases. Germline V lookup: CDR1 SGHKS, CDR2 YYEKEE (reference sequence). There are 15 residues in the CDR3. V lost 6 bases and J lost 7, with 22 bases in between. CDR3 sequence (DNA): TGTGCCAGCAAGCGACAGATGGAGGGAGGAATTGGCTACACCTTC. It codes for CASKRQMEGGIGYTF. The variable domain in full, completed from reference TRBV5-5 and TRBJ1-2, reads DAGVTQSPTHLIKTRGQQVTLRCSPISGHKSVSWYQQVLGQGPQFIFQYYEKEERGRGNFPDRFSARQFPNYSSELNVNALLLGDSALYLCASKRQMEGGIGYTFGSGTRLTVV.

The chain employs TRBV9 and TRBJ2-1; D not resolved. Between the trimmed V and J ends, which lost 4 bases and 0 bases, there was a span of 11 bases. Germline V lookup: CDR1 SGDLS, CDR2 YYNGEE. This CDR3 contains 15 residues. This CDR3 is CASSRDTRSYNEQFF. The CDR3 region has the DNA TGTGCCAGCAGCCGAGACACACGCTCCTACAATGAGCAGTTCTTC.

The genes are TRBV19 and TRBJ1-5, with D hard to call. Germline V gene data show CDR1 as LNHDA and CDR2 as SQIVND (reference sequence). The CDR3 has 13 amino acids. Trimming took off 5 bases at V and 5 bases at J, with 10 bases between the two ends. CDR3 region: CASSPSTYQPQHF. The CDR3 nucleotides are TGTGCCAGTAGTCCTAGCACTTATCAGCCCCAGCATTTT.

This clone appeared once. The chain joins TRBV6-5 to TRBJ2-2, with TRBD2 matching 7 bases. CDR1 and CDR2 from the germline V gene are MNHEY and SVGAGI. CDR3 length: 15 residues. J gave up 7 bases and V 3 bases, and 8 bases lay outside the gene matches. The CDR3 nucleotides read TGTGCCAGCAGTTATGGGGCGGGAGAAATCGGGGAGCTGTTTTTT. Protein: CASSYGAGEIGELFF.

The chain uses TRBV9 and TRBJ2-7; 12 nucleotides match TRBD2. V was clipped by 1 base and J by 6 bases; unmatched bases: 2. Germline CDR1 reads SGDLS; CDR2 reads YYNGEE. The CDR3 runs to 14 residues. As DNA, the CDR3 is TGTGCCAGCAGCGTAAGACTAGCGGGAGCCGAGCAGTACTTC. Translating gives CASSVRLAGAEQYF.

V is TRBV5-1 and J is TRBJ1-3; D remains unclear. This CDR3 has 15 residues. V was pared by 4 bases and J by 3 bases, with 14 bases between. Germline V gene sequence: CDR1 SGHRS, CDR2 YFSETQ. The CDR3 DNA is TGCGCCAGCAGCCCAACCTATGGTGGTGGAAACACCATATATTTT. Its translation: CASSPTYGGGNTIYF.

V and J are TRBV7-6 and TRBJ1-4; D might be TRBD1 (5 bases). Trimming cost V 6 bases and J 0 bases, with 11 bases left between them. This CDR3 is 15 amino acids long. In germline, CDR1 is SGHVS, CDR2 FNYEAQ. CDR3 residues: CASSWGLPTNEKLFF. CDR3 nucleotide sequence: TGTGCCAGCAGTTGGGGCCTTCCAACTAATGAAAAACTGTTTTTT.

The chain links TRBV29-1 to TRBJ1-1, with 7 positions matching TRBD1. CDR3 length: 15 amino acids. Germline-derived CDR1 and CDR2 are SQVTM and ANQGSEA. V gave up 1 base and J gave up 5 bases; unmatched junction bases: 10. CDR3 protein: CSVEVRGRIRTEAFF. CDR3 bases: TGCAGCGTTGAAGTTAGGGGGCGCATCCGTACTGAAGCTTTCTTT.